This TCR beta chain was recorded in a study of blood T cell repertoires in COVID-19. In the study overall: Sources were T cells, B-cell-depleted T cells, or PBMCs; the material itself was cDNA or gDNA.

This clone appeared once. Method: immunoSEQ multiplex PCR; TCRdb's copy keeps in-frame clones and lacks some. Counted here are under 60,000 clones, approximately 90% occurring once; the ten biggest clones make up around 10%. The ends lost 5 bases at V and 8 bases at J; junction bases unmatched: 6. The germline V gene encodes CDR1 MNHNY and CDR2 SVGAGI (reference sequence). The CDR3 has 13 residues. The chain uses TRBV6-6 and TRBJ1-1; 9 bases fit TRBD1. The TCR sequence derives from a human donor with acute or convalescent COVID-19. The donor label of this sample is uncertain. The sample taken for sequencing was peripheral blood. The CDR3 sequence: CASSPGQGWEAFF. Written as DNA, the CDR3 is TGTGCCAGCAGTCCGGGACAGGGCTGGGAAGCTTTCTTT.